Shown below are 18 T cell receptor beta chains from a single sample sequenced in a study of CD8+ T cells in alopecia areata. The authors extracted RNA and reverse transcribed it into cDNA as the sequencing template. Only in-frame clones appear in the TCRdb table, and some are missing; sequencing was by immunoSEQ multiplex PCR. Here the sample spans more than 200,000 clones, roughly 40% being singletons. Noted treatment: oral pan-JAK inhibitor, 5-10 mg twice daily. Sequencing used CD4+ T cells sorted from blood, obtained between weeks 36 and 40, from a patient treated with tofacitinib. The receptors were gathered from a human donor with alopecia areata.

The chain joins TRBV28 to TRBJ2-1; unclear D gene. Trimming left V 4 bases short and J 4 bases short, with 11 bases between. The germline gives CDR1 MDHEN, CDR2 SYDVKM. The CDR3 length is 14 residues. The CDR3 reads CASSWGSRYNEQFF. The CDR3 DNA sequence: TGTGCCAGCAGTTGGGGAAGTAGGTACAATGAGCAGTTCTTC.

The chain combines TRBV28 with TRBJ2-2; 14 nucleotides agree with TRBD2. The CDR3 runs to 19 residues. Per the germline V gene, CDR1 is MDHEN and CDR2 is SYDVKM. V shed 4 bases and J 4 bases; nucleotides not matched to a gene: 11. CDR3 sequence (DNA): TGTGCCAGCAGTTCCCCGGGACTAGCGGGAGCACGGTTCACCGGGGAGCTGTTTTTT. It is translated as CASSSPGLAGARFTGELFF.

The rearrangement links TRBV10-3 to TRBJ1-1; D unresolved. CDR3 length: 13 amino acids. V was clipped by 11 bases and J by 1 base, with 14 bases between them. Germline CDR1 is ENHRY and CDR2 is SYGVKD. CDR3 residues: CASMGSPNTEAFF. The CDR3 DNA follows: TGTGCCTCAATGGGTAGTCCGAACACTGAAGCTTTCTTT.

In the case of this clone: The sample contains more than one DNA sequence encoding this CDR3. This chain joins TRBV30 and TRBJ1-5; D is undetermined. CDR1 and CDR2 (germline): GTSNPN, SVGIG (reference sequence). This CDR3 has 15 residues. Trimming stripped 0 bases from V and 1 base from J, with 10 bases between. The CDR3 sequence is CAWSVSRGSNQPQHF. CDR3 sequence (DNA): TGTGCCTGGAGTGTATCGCGTGGGAGCAATCAGCCCCAGCATTTT.

The chain has TRBV25-1 and TRBJ1-3; D unclear. The CDR3 sequence is 15 residues long. Germline CDR1 is MGHDK and CDR2 is SYGVNS. Trimming removed 2 bases at V and 0 bases at J, with 8 bases between. CDR3 region: CASSERITSGNTIYF. CDR3 DNA sequence: TGTGCCAGCAGTGAAAGAATAACCTCTGGAAACACCATATATTTT.

The chain uses TRBV29-1 and TRBJ2-3, with D perhaps TRBD1 (6 bases). This CDR3 has 15 residues. Germline V gene lookup returns CDR1 SQVTM and CDR2 ANQGSEA. V lost 7 bases, J lost 1 base, and 18 bases lay in between. CDR3 sequence (DNA): TGCAGCGCTATAACAGGGATCCAACGCACAGATACGCAGTATTTT. Translating gives CSAITGIQRTDTQYF.

The chain is built from TRBV25-1 and TRBJ2-1; 8 bases are shared with TRBD2. CDR3 size: 15 residues. Germline CDR1 and CDR2: MGHDK and SYGVNS. V dropped 5 bases and J dropped 5; count of bases not matched to a gene: 8. DNA of the CDR3: TGTGCCAGCAGTATTCAAGCGGGAGCCAACAATGAGCAGTTCTTC. Translated, it gives CASSIQAGANNEQFF.

This clone was observed a few times. V and J are TRBV6-6 and TRBJ2-5, with D hard to call. CDR1 and CDR2 (germline): MNHNY, SVGAGI (reference sequence). CDR3 length: 13 amino acids. V lost 6 bases and J 1 base, leaving 9 bases between the germline ends. The CDR3 loop reads CASRPDVQETQYF. CDR3 DNA: TGTGCCAGCAGACCCGACGTCCAAGAGACCCAGTACTTC.

V gene TRBV29-1 combines with J gene TRBJ2-3; TRBD1 matches 10 bases. Germline CDR1 SQVTM, CDR2 ANQGSEA. V dropped 8 bases and J dropped 4; count of bases not matched to a gene: 3. This CDR3 contains 12 residues. The CDR3 nucleotides read TGCAGCTCCGGACAGGGGGCAGATACGCAGTATTTT. Its translation is CSSGQGADTQYF.

V and J are TRBV30 and TRBJ2-5, with TRBD1 as a possible D gene (6 bases). Trimming took off 3 bases at V and 4 bases at J, with 12 bases between the two ends. Germline V lookup: CDR1 GTSNPN, CDR2 SVGIG (reference sequence). The CDR3 length is 13 residues. The CDR3 loop reads CAWRMTGGETQYF. In DNA form, the CDR3 reads TGTGCCTGGAGGATGACAGGCGGAGAGACCCAGTACTTC.

This clone was observed a few times. This chain joins TRBV27 and TRBJ2-7; a possible D gene is TRBD1 (6 bases). The germline V gene has CDR1 MNHEY and CDR2 SMNVEV (reference sequence). V was pared by 6 bases and J by 0 bases, with 21 bases between. There are 17 residues in the CDR3. In nucleotides, the CDR3 is TGTGCCAGCAGCATACTAAGCCCGGGACACCGCTCCTACGAGCAGTACTTC. The encoded protein is CASSILSPGHRSYEQYF.

This clone has a single count. The rearrangement links TRBV4-3 to TRBJ2-1; D uncertain. Looked up from germline, CDR1 is LGHNA and CDR2 is YSLEER. The germline V and J ends were trimmed by 4 bases and 6 bases, with 16 bases remaining between them. CDR3 length: 15 residues. In nucleotides, the CDR3 is TGCGCCAGCAGCCCATCGTATAGGGCAATCAATGAGCAGTTCTTC. Translated, it gives CASSPSYRAINEQFF.

V is TRBV29-1 and J is TRBJ2-7, with D possibly matching TRBD2 (6 bases). The V gene's germline CDR1 is SQVTM and CDR2 ANQGSEA. Trimming took 7 bases from V and 1 from J, leaving 20 bases between them. CDR3 length equals 15 residues. CDR3 loop: CSARRTGEASYEQYF. Written as DNA, the CDR3 is TGCAGCGCCCGAAGGACGGGGGAAGCATCCTACGAGCAGTACTTC.

The V call is TRBV5-6, the J call TRBJ2-7, with TRBD1 matching 9 bases. CDR1 SGHDT and CDR2 YYEEEE come from the germline V gene. Trimming removed 3 bases from V and 6 bases from J; junction bases left unmatched: 10. The CDR3 has 15 residues. CDR3 DNA sequence: TGTGCCAGCAGCTCGCCGGGACAGGGTTTAGGCGAGCAGTACTTC. Amino acids: CASSSPGQGLGEQYF.

The genes are TRBV30 and TRBJ1-5; D is perhaps TRBD1 (5 bases). Trimming removed 1 base from V and 3 bases from J, with 13 bases in between. CDR1 is GTSNPN, CDR2 SVGIG, per germline (reference sequence). The CDR3 contains 15 residues. Here the CDR3 reads CAWSAGIRDNQPQHF. In nucleotides, the CDR3 is TGTGCCTGGAGTGCCGGAATCAGGGACAATCAGCCCCAGCATTTT.

V is TRBV4-1 and J is TRBJ2-5; D gene uncertain. CDR3 size: 16 residues. The V end was cut by 4 bases, the J end by 2 bases, with 17 bases between. Germline V lookup: CDR1 MGHRA, CDR2 YSYEKL. Written as DNA, the CDR3 is TGCGCCAGCAGCCTTAGTGGAGCGCCTTTGCAAGAGACCCAGTACTTC. It yields the protein CASSLSGAPLQETQYF.

The rearrangement links TRBV6-5 to TRBJ2-3; D is unclear. V was cut by 7 bases and J by 1 base, with 12 bases left in between. Germline CDR1 is MNHEY and CDR2 is SVGAGI. This CDR3 contains 14 residues. The CDR3 sequence is CASNNVMGTDTQYF. Written as DNA, the CDR3 is TGTGCCAGCAACAACGTAATGGGCACAGATACGCAGTATTTT.

The chain recombines TRBV6-1 with TRBJ1-1; the D is unclear. CDR3 length: 13 amino acids. Germline V lookup: CDR1 MNHNS, CDR2 SASEGT. Deletions cut 7 bases from V and 1 base from J, with 10 bases between. CDR3 DNA sequence: TGTGCCAGCAAGGCGATCCGGAACACTGAAGCTTTCTTT. This translates into CASKAIRNTEAFF.